This T cell receptor beta chain derives from a study of cytomegalovirus exposure and HLA in healthy donors. Study results and limitations: TRBV6-2, TRBV6-3 and some other V segments were excluded as indistinguishable.

Both 60 Vbeta primers and 13 Jbeta primers went into the PCR. Profiled with immunoSEQ multiplex PCR; TCRdb holds only in-frame clones, not every one. Of approximately 160,000 clones listed, around 80% were seen once; the top ten hold roughly 13%. About this clone itself: Its target is unknown.

Germline values: CDR1 LNHDA, CDR2 SQIVND (reference sequence). The CDR3 loop spans 14 amino acids. After removal of 4 bases from V and 7 bases from J, the junction contained 5 bases not matched to a gene. This chain connects TRBV19 to TRBJ1-4; TRBD1 matches 8 bases. Sequenced: PBMCs. The receptor was derived from a woman aged 45 to 65 in good health and CMV-seropositive. The CDR3 is CASSRGQEPEKLFF. In DNA form, the CDR3 reads TGTGCCAGTAGTAGGGGACAGGAGCCTGAAAAACTGTTTTTT.